This is a list of T cell receptor beta chains from one sample in a study of regulatory T cells in long-lasting Graves disease. Each CDR3 protein gets one entry after TCRdb re-called the multiplex PCR reads with MiXCR. The sample consists of some 450,000 distinct CDR3 sequences, approximately 16% of them appearing once. The same sample was also studied in work on T cells in Graves' hyperthyroidism and ophthalmopathy.

Specimen: peripheral blood mononuclear cells (PBMCs), collected at new diagnosis, from a patient treated with antithyroid drugs. Receptors originate from a woman aged 30 to 39 with Graves disease. The CDR3 runs from the conserved cysteine through the conserved F or W. A D gene is named only where the DNA matches it firmly. Not every row has a clone size; where given, it reads once, few, many or a size class.

V: TRBV4-1
size: few
J: TRBJ1-3
D: -
CDR3: CASSLTELSGNTIYF
DNA: TGCGCCAGCAGCCTGACAGAGCTCTCTGGAAACACCATATATTTT

V: TRBV6-1
size: many
J: TRBJ2-7
D: -
CDR3: CASSPADEQYF
DNA: TGTGCCAGCAGCCCGGCGGACGAGCAGTACTTC

V: TRBV9
size: -
J: TRBJ1-6
D: -
CDR3: CASSPETGRSPLHF
DNA: TGTGCCAGCAGCCCCGAGACGGGACGGTCACCCCTCCACTTT

V: TRBV11-1
size: many
J: TRBJ1-1
D: -
CDR3: CASSSRGSWTTEAFF
DNA: TGTGCCAGCAGCTCGCGAGGAAGCTGGACAACTGAAGCTTTCTTT

V: TRBV27
size: many
J: TRBJ2-7
D: -
CDR3: CASSLGQGMGEQYF
DNA: TGTGCCAGCAGTTTAGGCCAGGGGATGGGCGAGCAGTACTTC

V: TRBV5-6
size: few
J: TRBJ2-2
D: TRBD1
CDR3: CASGRTGVASNTGELFF
DNA: TGTGCCAGCGGACGGACAGGGGTCGCGTCGAACACCGGGGAGCTGTTTTTT

V: TRBV18
size: many
J: TRBJ2-3
D: -
CDR3: CASSPSRTLTDTQYF
DNA: TGTGCCAGCTCACCTTCGAGGACACTAACAGATACGCAGTATTTT

V: TRBV7-2
size: many
J: TRBJ2-1
D: -
CDR3: CASSPIRYEQFF
DNA: TGTGCCAGCAGCCCCATCCGATACGAGCAGTTCTTC

V: TRBV29-1
size: few
J: TRBJ2-7
D: -
CDR3: CSVGSTDREQYF
DNA: TGCAGCGTTGGTTCTACAGATCGCGAGCAGTACTTC

V: TRBV6-1
size: few
J: TRBJ2-7
D: -
CDR3: CASSDSGRIQYF
DNA: TGTGCCAGCAGTGACTCCGGACGGATTCAGTACTTC

V: TRBV12-3/TRBV12-4
size: -
J: TRBJ2-7
D: TRBD1
CDR3: CASKQTGTGFVNEQYF
DNA: TGTGCCAGCAAGCAAACCGGGACAGGGTTTGTCAACGAGCAGTACTTC

V: TRBV11-2
size: many
J: TRBJ1-4
D: -
CDR3: CASSLKGIANEKLFF
DNA: TGTGCCAGCAGCCTGAAGGGTATAGCGAATGAAAAACTGTTTTTT

V: TRBV5-1
size: few
J: TRBJ2-5
D: -
CDR3: CASSFSDQAMRLKETQYF
DNA: TGCGCCAGCAGCTTTTCGGACCAGGCGATGAGGCTAAAAGAGACCCAGTACTTC

V: TRBV7-3
size: many
J: TRBJ2-7
D: TRBD2
CDR3: CASSRKLAGFDEQYF
DNA: TGTGCCAGCAGCCGAAAGCTAGCGGGATTCGACGAGCAGTACTTC

V: TRBV28
size: many
J: TRBJ2-6
D: -
CDR3: CASSSAASGANVLTF
DNA: TGTGCCAGCAGTTCGGCAGCCTCTGGGGCCAACGTCCTGACTTTC

V: TRBV27
size: -
J: TRBJ2-7
D: TRBD2
CDR3: CASSLKLAETYEQYF
DNA: TGTGCCAGCAGTTTAAAACTAGCGGAAACCTACGAGCAGTACTTC

V: TRBV4-1
size: many
J: TRBJ1-5
D: -
CDR3: CASSQDGGIGNQPQHF
DNA: TGCGCCAGCAGCCAAGACGGAGGGATTGGCAATCAGCCCCAGCATTTT

V: TRBV28
size: few
J: TRBJ1-4
D: -
CDR3: CASSWTAFNEKLFF
DNA: TGTGCCAGCAGTTGGACGGCTTTTAATGAAAAACTGTTTTTT

V: TRBV5-1
size: few
J: TRBJ2-6
D: -
CDR3: CASGRQDSVSGANVLTF
DNA: TGCGCCAGCGGGCGACAGGACTCTGTCTCTGGGGCCAACGTCCTGACTTTC

V: TRBV7-8
size: few
J: TRBJ2-5
D: -
CDR3: CASSRMTPRVGETQYF
DNA: TGTGCCAGCAGCCGAATGACCCCCAGGGTTGGCGAGACCCAGTACTTC

V: TRBV20-1
size: few
J: TRBJ2-2
D: -
CDR3: CSASTPNTGELFF
DNA: TGCAGTGCTAGCACACCGAACACCGGGGAGCTGTTTTTT

V: TRBV11-2
size: few
J: TRBJ2-7
D: -
CDR3: CASSLELAAYEQYF
DNA: TGTGCCAGCAGCTTAGAACTGGCGGCCTACGAGCAGTACTTC

V: TRBV12-5
size: -
J: TRBJ2-3
D: -
CDR3: CASGLPERLEDTTANTDTQYF
DNA: TGTGCTAGTGGTTTGCCCGAAAGATTGGAGGATACAACGGCGAACACAGATACGCAGTATTTT

V: TRBV7-9
size: -
J: TRBJ2-3
D: -
CDR3: CASNSQQTSTDTQYF
DNA: TGTGCCAGCAACTCACAGCAGACTAGCACAGATACGCAGTATTTT

V: TRBV20-1
size: few
J: TRBJ1-6
D: -
CDR3: CSAREGGNSPLHF
DNA: TGCAGTGCTAGAGAGGGTGGGAATTCACCCCTCCACTTT

V: TRBV11-3
size: many
J: TRBJ1-6
D: -
CDR3: CASSEAFNSPLHF
DNA: TGTGCCAGCAGCGAAGCTTTTAATTCACCCCTCCACTTT

V: TRBV28
size: many
J: TRBJ2-4
D: -
CDR3: CASINIQYF
DNA: TGTGCCAGCATAAACATTCAGTACTTC

V: TRBV5-5
size: -
J: TRBJ2-1
D: -
CDR3: CASRGLYEQFF
DNA: TGTGCCAGCAGGGGGCTGTATGAGCAGTTCTTC

V: TRBV13
size: -
J: TRBJ2-1
D: -
CDR3: CASSPPTAVSSYNEQFF
DNA: TGTGCCAGCAGCCCCCCCACCGCGGTGAGCTCCTACAATGAGCAGTTCTTC

V: TRBV11-2
size: few
J: TRBJ2-6
D: TRBD1
CDR3: CASTRRGDRDFSGANVLTF
DNA: TGTGCCAGCACCCGCCGTGGGGACAGAGATTTCTCTGGGGCCAACGTCCTGACTTTC

V: TRBV5-1
size: -
J: TRBJ2-1
D: TRBD2
CDR3: CASSLLREAGEQFF
DNA: TGCGCCAGCAGCTTACTTCGGGAGGCTGGTGAGCAGTTCTTC

V: TRBV28
size: many
J: TRBJ1-1
D: -
CDR3: CASSPRQVNTEAFF
DNA: TGTGCCAGCTCACCAAGACAGGTGAACACTGAAGCTTTCTTT

V: TRBV10-3
size: few
J: TRBJ2-3
D: TRBD2
CDR3: CAISEGGGADTQYF
DNA: TGTGCCATCAGTGAGGGGGGGGGGGCAGATACGCAGTATTTT

V: TRBV25-1
size: many
J: TRBJ2-5
D: -
CDR3: CASSEGWRAYQETQYF
DNA: TGTGCCAGCAGTGAAGGATGGAGGGCGTACCAAGAGACCCAGTACTTC

V: TRBV28
size: many
J: TRBJ2-3
D: TRBD2
CDR3: CASSLSGRSADTQYF
DNA: TGTGCCAGCAGTCTTAGCGGGAGGTCTGCAGATACGCAGTATTTT

V: TRBV29-1
size: few
J: TRBJ1-1
D: TRBD1
CDR3: CSVEGEGARDTEAFF
DNA: TGCAGCGTTGAAGGAGAGGGGGCGCGAGACACTGAAGCTTTCTTT